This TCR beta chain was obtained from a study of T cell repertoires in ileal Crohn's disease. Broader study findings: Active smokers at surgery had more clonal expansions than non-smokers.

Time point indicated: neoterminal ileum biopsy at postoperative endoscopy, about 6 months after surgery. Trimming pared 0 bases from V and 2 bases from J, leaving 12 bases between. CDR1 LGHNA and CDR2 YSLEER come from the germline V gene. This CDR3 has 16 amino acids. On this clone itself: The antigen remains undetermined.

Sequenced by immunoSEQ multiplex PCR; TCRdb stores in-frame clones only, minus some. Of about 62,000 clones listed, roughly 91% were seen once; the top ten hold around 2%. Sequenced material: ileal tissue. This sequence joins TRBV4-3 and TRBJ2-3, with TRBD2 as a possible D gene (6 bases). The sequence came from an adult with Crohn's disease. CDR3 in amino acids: CASSQDLAGITDTQYF. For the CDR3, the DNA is TGCGCCAGCAGCCAAGATCTGGCGGGAATCACAGATACGCAGTATTTT.